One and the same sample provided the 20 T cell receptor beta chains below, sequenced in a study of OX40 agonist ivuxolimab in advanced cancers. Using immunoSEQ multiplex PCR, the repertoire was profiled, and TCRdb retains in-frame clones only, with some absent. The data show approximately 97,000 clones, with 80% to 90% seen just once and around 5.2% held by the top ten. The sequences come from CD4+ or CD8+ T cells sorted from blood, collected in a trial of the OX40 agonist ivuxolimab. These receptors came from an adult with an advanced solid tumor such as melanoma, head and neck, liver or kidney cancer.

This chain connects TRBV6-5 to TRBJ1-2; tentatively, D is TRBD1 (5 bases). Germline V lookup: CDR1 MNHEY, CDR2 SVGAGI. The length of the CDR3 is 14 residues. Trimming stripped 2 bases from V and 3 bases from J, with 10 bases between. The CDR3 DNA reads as TGTGCCAGCAGTTACGGGGTCAGGGACTATGGCTACACCTTC. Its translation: CASSYGVRDYGYTF.

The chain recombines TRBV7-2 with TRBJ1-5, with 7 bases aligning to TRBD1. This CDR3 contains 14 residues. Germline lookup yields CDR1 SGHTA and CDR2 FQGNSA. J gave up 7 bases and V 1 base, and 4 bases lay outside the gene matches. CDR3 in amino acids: CASSLGQGGQPQHF. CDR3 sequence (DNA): TGTGCCAGCAGCTTAGGACAGGGTGGACAGCCCCAGCATTTT. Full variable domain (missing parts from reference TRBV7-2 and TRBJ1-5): GAGVSQSPSNKVTEKGKDVELRCDPISGHTALYWYRQSLGQGLEFLIYFQGNSAPDKSGLPSDRFSAERTGGSVSTLTIQRTQQEDSAVYLCASSLGQGGQPQHFGDGTRLSIL.

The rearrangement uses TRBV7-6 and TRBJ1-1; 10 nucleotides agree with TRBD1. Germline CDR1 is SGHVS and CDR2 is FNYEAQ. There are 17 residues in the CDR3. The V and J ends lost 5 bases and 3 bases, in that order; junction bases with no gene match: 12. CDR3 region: CASSPDRGITRDTEAFF. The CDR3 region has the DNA TGTGCCAGCAGCCCGGACAGGGGGATAACTAGGGACACTGAAGCTTTCTTT.

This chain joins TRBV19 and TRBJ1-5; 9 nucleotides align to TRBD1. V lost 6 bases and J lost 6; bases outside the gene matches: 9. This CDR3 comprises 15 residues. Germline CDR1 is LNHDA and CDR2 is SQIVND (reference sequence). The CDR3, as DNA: TGTGCCAGTAGCCTGGGGACAGGGTTCAGTCAGCCCCAGCATTTT. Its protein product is CASSLGTGFSQPQHF.

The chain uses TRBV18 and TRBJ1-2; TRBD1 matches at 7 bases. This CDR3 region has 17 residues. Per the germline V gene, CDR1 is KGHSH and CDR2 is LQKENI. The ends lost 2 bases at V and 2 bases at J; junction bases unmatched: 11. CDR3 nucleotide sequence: TGTGCCAGCTCACCATTTGAAGGACAGGTCGTGAACTATGGCTACACCTTC. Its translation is CASSPFEGQVVNYGYTF. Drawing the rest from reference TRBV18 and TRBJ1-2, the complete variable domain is NAGVMQNPRHLVRRRGQEARLRCSPMKGHSHVYWYRQLPEEGLKFMVYLQKENIIDESGMPKERFSAEFPKEGPSILRIQQVVRGDSAAYFCASSPFEGQVVNYGYTFGSGTRLTVV.

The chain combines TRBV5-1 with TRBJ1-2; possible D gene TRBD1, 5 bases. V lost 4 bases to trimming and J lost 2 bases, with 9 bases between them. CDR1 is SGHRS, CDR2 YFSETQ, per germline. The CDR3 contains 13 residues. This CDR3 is CASSRQTNYGYTF. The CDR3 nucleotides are TGCGCCAGCAGCCGACAGACCAACTATGGCTACACCTTC.

The CDR3 bases are TGTGCCAGCCAAAGCTCCCTAGCCAAAAACATTCAGTACTTC. This sequence encodes CASQSSLAKNIQYF. The chain uses TRBV28 and TRBJ2-4; D remains unclear. This CDR3 has 14 residues. V was cut by 8 bases and J by 0 bases, with 11 bases left in between. Germline V CDR1 and CDR2: MDHEN, SYDVKM.

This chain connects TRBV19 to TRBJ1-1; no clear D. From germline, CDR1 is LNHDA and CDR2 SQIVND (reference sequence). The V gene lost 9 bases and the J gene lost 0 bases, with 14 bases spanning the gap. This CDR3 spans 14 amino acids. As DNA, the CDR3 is TGTGCCAGCGTAGGAAGGGAAATGAACACTGAAGCTTTCTTT. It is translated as CASVGREMNTEAFF.

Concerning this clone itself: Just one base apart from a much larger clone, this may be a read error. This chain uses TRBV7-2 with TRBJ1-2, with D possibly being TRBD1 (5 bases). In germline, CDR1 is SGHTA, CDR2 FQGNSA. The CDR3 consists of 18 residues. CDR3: CASSFTFSSQGFNFGYTF. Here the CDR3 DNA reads TGTGCCAGCAGCTTTACATTCAGTTCTCAGGGATTTAACTTTGGCTACACCTTC. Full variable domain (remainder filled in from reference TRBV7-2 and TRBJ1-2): GAGVSQSPSNKVTEKGKDVELRCDPISGHTALYWYRQSLGQGLEFLIYFQGNSAPDKSGLPSDRFSAERTGGSVSTLTIQRTQQEDSAVYLCASSFTFSSQGFNFGYTFGSGTRLTVV.

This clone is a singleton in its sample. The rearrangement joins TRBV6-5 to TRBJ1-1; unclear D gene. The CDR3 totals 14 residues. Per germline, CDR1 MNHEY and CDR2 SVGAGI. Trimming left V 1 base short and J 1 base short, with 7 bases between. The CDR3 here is CASSYFPGNTEAFF. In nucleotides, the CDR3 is TGTGCCAGCAGTTACTTCCCGGGGAACACTGAAGCTTTCTTT.

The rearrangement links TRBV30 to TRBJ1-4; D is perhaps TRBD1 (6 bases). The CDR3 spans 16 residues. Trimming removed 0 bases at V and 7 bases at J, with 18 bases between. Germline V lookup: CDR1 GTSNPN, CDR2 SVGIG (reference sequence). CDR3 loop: CAWSVRQAVRGEKLFF. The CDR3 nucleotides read TGTGCCTGGAGTGTAAGACAGGCAGTTCGGGGTGAAAAACTGTTTTTT. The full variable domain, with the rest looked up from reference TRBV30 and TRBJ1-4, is SQTIHQWPATLVQPVGSPLSLECTVEGTSNPNLYWYRQAAGRGLQLLFYSVGIGQISSEVPQNLSASRPQDRQFILSSKKLLLSDSGFYLCAWSVRQAVRGEKLFFGSGTQLSVL.

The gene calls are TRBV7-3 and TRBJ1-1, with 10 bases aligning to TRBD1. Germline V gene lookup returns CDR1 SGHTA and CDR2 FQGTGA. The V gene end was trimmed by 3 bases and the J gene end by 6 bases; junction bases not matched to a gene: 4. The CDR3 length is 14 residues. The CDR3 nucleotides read TGTGCCAGCAGCTTTAAGACAGGGGGCTCTGAAGCTTTCTTT. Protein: CASSFKTGGSEAFF.

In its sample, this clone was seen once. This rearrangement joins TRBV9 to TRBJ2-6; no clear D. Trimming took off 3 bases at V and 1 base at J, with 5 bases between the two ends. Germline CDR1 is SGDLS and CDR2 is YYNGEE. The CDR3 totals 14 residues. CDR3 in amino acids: CASSERSGANVLTF. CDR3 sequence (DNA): TGTGCCAGCAGCGAAAGATCTGGGGCCAACGTCCTGACTTTC.

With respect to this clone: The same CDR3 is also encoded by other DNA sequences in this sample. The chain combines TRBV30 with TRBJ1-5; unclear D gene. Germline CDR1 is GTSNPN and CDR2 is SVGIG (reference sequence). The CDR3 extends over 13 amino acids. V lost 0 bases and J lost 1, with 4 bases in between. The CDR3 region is CAWSVGSNQPQHF. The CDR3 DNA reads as TGTGCCTGGAGTGTAGGGAGCAATCAGCCCCAGCATTTT.

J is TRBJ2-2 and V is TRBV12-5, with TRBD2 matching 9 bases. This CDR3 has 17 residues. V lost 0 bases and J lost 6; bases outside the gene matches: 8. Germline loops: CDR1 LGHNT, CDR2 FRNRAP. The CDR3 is CASGLVLLAGGPGELFF. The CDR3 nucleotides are TGTGCTAGTGGTTTGGTACTGCTTGCGGGAGGGCCCGGGGAGCTGTTTTTT.

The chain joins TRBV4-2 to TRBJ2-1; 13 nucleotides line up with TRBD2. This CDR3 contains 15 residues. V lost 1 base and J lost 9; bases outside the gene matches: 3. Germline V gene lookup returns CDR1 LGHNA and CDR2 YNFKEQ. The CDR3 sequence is CASSQVGLAGREQFF. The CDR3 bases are TGTGCCAGCAGCCAAGTGGGACTAGCGGGACGTGAGCAGTTCTTC.

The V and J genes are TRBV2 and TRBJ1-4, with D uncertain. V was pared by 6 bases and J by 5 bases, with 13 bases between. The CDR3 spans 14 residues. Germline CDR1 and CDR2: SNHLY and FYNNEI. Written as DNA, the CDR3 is TGTGCCAGCAGGGGAGAAGAAGGGAATGAAAAACTGTTTTTT. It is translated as CASRGEEGNEKLFF.

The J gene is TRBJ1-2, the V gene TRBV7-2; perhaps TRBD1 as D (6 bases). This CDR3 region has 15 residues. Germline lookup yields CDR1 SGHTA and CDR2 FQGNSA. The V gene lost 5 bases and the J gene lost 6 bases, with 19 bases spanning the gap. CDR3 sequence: CASSPMWGALNGYTF. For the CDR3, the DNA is TGTGCCAGCAGCCCTATGTGGGGGGCGCTTAATGGCTACACCTTC.

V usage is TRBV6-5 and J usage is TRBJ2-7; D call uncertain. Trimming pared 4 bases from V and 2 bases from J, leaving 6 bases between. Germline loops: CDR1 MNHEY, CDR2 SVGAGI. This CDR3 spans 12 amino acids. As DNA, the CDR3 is TGTGCCAGCAGTTTCCCAACCTACGAGCAGTACTTC. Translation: CASSFPTYEQYF.

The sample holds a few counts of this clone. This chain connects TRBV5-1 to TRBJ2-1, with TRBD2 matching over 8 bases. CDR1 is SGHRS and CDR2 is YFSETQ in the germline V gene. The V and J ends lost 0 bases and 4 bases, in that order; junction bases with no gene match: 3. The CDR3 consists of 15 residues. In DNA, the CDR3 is TGCGCCAGCAGCTTGGCATTAGCGGGGTACAATGAGCAGTTCTTC. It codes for CASSLALAGYNEQFF.